The next 26 T cell receptor beta chains were all read from a single sample in a study of cytomegalovirus exposure and HLA in healthy donors. The PCR employed 60 Vbeta primers together with 13 Jbeta primers. The method was immunoSEQ multiplex PCR; TCRdb's version includes in-frame clones alone and lacks a portion of them. The table lists 180,000 or so clones, 70% to 85% of them singletons, with 0.075% to 0.1% in the top ten. The sequenced material came from PBMCs. All receptors derive from a boy aged 2 to 10 in good health and CMV-seronegative.

The V gene is TRBV6-6, the J gene TRBJ2-7, with 14 bases matching TRBD2. Trimming took 9 bases from V and 2 from J; bases not matched to a gene: 9. The germline V gene has CDR1 MNHNY and CDR2 SVGAGI (reference sequence). The CDR3 is made up of 16 amino acids. CDR3 sequence (DNA): TGTGCCAGTCGGGGACTAGCGGGGGTTTCTACCTACGAGCAGTACTTC. This codes for CASRGLAGVSTYEQYF.

The V gene is TRBV7-6, the J gene TRBJ2-5; TRBD1 might be the D (6 bases). The CDR3 loop spans 16 amino acids. V shed 5 bases and J shed 5 bases, with 21 bases lying between them. Germline assignment: CDR1 SGHVS and CDR2 FNYEAQ. The DNA of the CDR3 is TGTGCCAGCAGCCGAAGCAAGGGGGAGCCAGGGGAGACCCAGTACTTC. Its protein is CASSRSKGEPGETQYF.

CDR3 bases: TGTGCCAGCAGCTTAGGTCCCCTAGACGGAGGAGCCTACGAGCAGTACTTC. Translation gives CASSLGPLDGGAYEQYF. The chain uses TRBV7-2 and TRBJ2-7, with D possibly TRBD2 on 5 matching bases. Germline V gene sequence: CDR1 SGHTA, CDR2 FQGNSA. The V end was cut by 1 base, the J end by 2 bases, with 18 bases between. This CDR3 comprises 17 residues.

The chain joins TRBV11-2 to TRBJ1-1; the match to TRBD1 covers 11 bases. V lost 1 base and J lost 0; bases outside the gene matches: 4. This CDR3 has 17 residues. Germline CDR1 and CDR2: SGHAT and FQNNGV. This chain's CDR3 is CASSLVGTGGLNTEAFF. The CDR3 DNA sequence: TGTGCCAGCAGCTTAGTCGGGACAGGGGGTTTGAACACTGAAGCTTTCTTT.

The V call is TRBV7-9, the J call TRBJ1-3; D is undetermined. Germline V gene lookup returns CDR1 SEHNR and CDR2 FQNEAQ (reference sequence). The CDR3 spans 16 residues. Trimming cost V 3 bases and J 4 bases, with 16 bases left between them. This chain's CDR3 is CASSFQRVLEGNTIYF. The CDR3 DNA sequence: TGTGCCAGCAGCTTCCAAAGAGTGCTTGAAGGAAACACCATATATTTT. The variable domain in full, with the rest retrieved from reference TRBV7-9 and TRBJ1-3, is DTGVSQNPRHKITKRGQNVTFRCDPISEHNRLYWYRQTLGQGPEFLTYFQNEAQLEKSRLLSDRFSAERPKGSFSTLEIQRTEQGDSAMYLCASSFQRVLEGNTIYFGEGSWLTVV.

V usage is TRBV20-1 and J usage is TRBJ2-1; D call uncertain. V was pared by 2 bases and J by 7 bases, with 6 bases between. This CDR3 contains 11 residues. CDR1 DFQATT and CDR2 SNEGSKA come from the germline V gene (reference sequence). As DNA, the CDR3 is TGCAGTGCTAGAAATCCGAATGAGCAGTTCTTC. Its protein product is CSARNPNEQFF.

This clone was seen only once. V usage is TRBV11-1 and J usage is TRBJ2-1; 9 nucleotides align to TRBD2. This CDR3 contains 16 residues. V gave up 6 bases and J gave up 7 bases; unmatched junction bases: 13. Germline V gene lookup returns CDR1 SGHAT and CDR2 FQDESV (reference sequence). CDR3 coding DNA: TGTGCCAGCAGTTCTAGCGGGGCGGACGTTGTAAATGAGCAGTTCTTC. Translation gives CASSSSGADVVNEQFF.

The V call is TRBV6-5, the J call TRBJ2-1; perhaps TRBD2 as D (6 bases). V lost 10 bases and J 6 bases, leaving 16 bases between the germline ends. The CDR3 totals 13 residues. Germline V gives CDR1 MNHEY, CDR2 SVGAGI. In nucleotides, the CDR3 is TGTGCCACCGGACTGGTCGGGGGCAATGAGCAGTTCTTC. Its translation: CATGLVGGNEQFF.

This rearrangement joins TRBV27 to TRBJ2-7; a possible D gene is TRBD2 (7 bases). Deletions cut 3 bases from V and 2 bases from J, with 8 bases between. This CDR3 region has 13 residues. Per the germline V gene, CDR1 is MNHEY and CDR2 is SMNVEV (reference sequence). CDR3 sequence reads: CASSLGGPYEQYF. DNA of the CDR3: TGTGCCAGCAGTTTGGGGGGGCCCTACGAGCAGTACTTC.

The chain couples TRBV4-1 to TRBJ2-1; D remains unclear. CDR1 and CDR2 from the germline V gene are MGHRA and YSYEKL. This CDR3 contains 16 residues. Deletions cut 1 base from V and 1 base from J, with 11 bases between. The CDR3 DNA reads as TGCGCCAGCAGCCAAGTGCTGGCAGGTTCCTACAATGAGCAGTTCTTC. Translation: CASSQVLAGSYNEQFF.

The genes are TRBV2 and TRBJ2-5; 8 positions match TRBD1. The J call is doubtful: the DNA matches TRBJ2-7 better. Per germline, CDR1 SNHLY and CDR2 FYNNEI. The CDR3 is 13 residues long. CDR3 nucleotides: TGTGCCAGCCGGGACAGGAACTCCTACGAGCAGTACTTC. It specifies CASRDRNSYEQYF.

The count of this clone is one. The chain joins TRBV20-1 to TRBJ2-3; D is unresolved. The CDR3 runs to 11 residues. Germline loops: CDR1 DFQATT, CDR2 SNEGSKA (reference sequence). V dropped 4 bases and J dropped 2 bases, with 4 bases sitting between them. CDR3 nucleotides: TGCAGTGCTACTTACACAGATACGCAGTATTTT. Translated: CSATYTDTQYF.

The chain is built from TRBV6-5 and TRBJ2-1, with TRBD2 matching 10 bases. Germline assignment: CDR1 MNHEY and CDR2 SVGAGI. After removal of 2 bases from V and 4 bases from J, the junction contained 5 bases not matched to a gene. This CDR3 comprises 16 residues. CDR3: CASSYLSGGAYNEQFF. The CDR3 DNA reads as TGTGCCAGCAGTTACCTCAGCGGGGGGGCGTACAATGAGCAGTTCTTC.

The J gene is TRBJ2-7, the V gene TRBV6-5; D remains ambiguous. Per the germline V gene, CDR1 is MNHEY and CDR2 is SVGAGI. This CDR3 is built from 15 residues. Trimming removed 0 bases at V and 3 bases at J, with 12 bases between. CDR3 coding DNA: TGTGCCAGCAGTTACTCCTATAGCCCGGGCTACGAGCAGTACTTC. This translates into CASSYSYSPGYEQYF.

J is TRBJ2-5 and V is TRBV11-2, with D tentatively TRBD2 (6 bases). V dropped 6 bases and J dropped 2 bases, with 13 bases sitting between them. The CDR3 spans 14 residues. From germline, CDR1 is SGHAT and CDR2 FQNNGV. CDR3 region: CASSPTLAQETQYF. The CDR3 bases are TGTGCCAGCAGTCCTACACTAGCTCAAGAGACCCAGTACTTC.

J is TRBJ2-1 and V is TRBV19; 14 nucleotides align to TRBD2. V dropped 0 bases and J dropped 14; count of bases not matched to a gene: 6. The germline CDR1 and CDR2 sequences are LNHDA and SQIVND (reference sequence). This CDR3 comprises 15 residues. CDR3 sequence (DNA): TGTGCCAGTAGTATAGATGGACTAGCGGGGGGCCAGGAGTTCTTC. It specifies CASSIDGLAGGQEFF.

The chain recombines TRBV29-1 with TRBJ1-2; 7 positions agree with TRBD1. Germline V gives CDR1 SQVTM, CDR2 ANQGSEA. The V segment lost 7 bases and the J segment 3 bases; nucleotides outside the gene matches: 8. The CDR3 sequence is 13 residues long. Here the CDR3 reads CSATTGMDYGYTF. In DNA form, the CDR3 reads TGCAGCGCAACGACAGGGATGGACTATGGCTACACCTTC.

The J gene is TRBJ1-1, the V gene TRBV7-9; D possibly corresponds to TRBD1 (5 bases). CDR3 length: 16 amino acids. Germline CDR1 reads SEHNR; CDR2 reads FQNEAQ (reference sequence). Trimming left V 11 bases short and J 2 bases short, with 24 bases between. The CDR3 loop is CALGVGPQMINTEAFF. The CDR3 nucleotides read TGTGCCTTAGGGGTGGGGCCCCAGATGATCAACACTGAAGCTTTCTTT.

The gene calls are TRBV4-1 and TRBJ1-2, with D uncertain. Between the trimmed V and J ends, which lost 0 bases and 4 bases, there was a span of 9 bases. The length of the CDR3 is 14 residues. Per germline, CDR1 MGHRA and CDR2 YSYEKL. In DNA form, the CDR3 reads TGCGCCAGCAGCCAAGATTTAGGAGGCTATGGCTACACCTTC. Amino acid sequence: CASSQDLGGYGYTF.

V usage is TRBV4-2 and J usage is TRBJ1-3; D remains ambiguous. Trimming removed 0 bases from V and 2 bases from J, with 8 bases in between. CDR1 and CDR2 (germline): LGHNA, YNFKEQ. The CDR3 extends over 15 amino acids. The CDR3 loop is CASSQERTAGNTIYF. CDR3 coding DNA: TGTGCCAGCAGCCAAGAACGGACTGCTGGAAACACCATATATTTT.

The rearrangement uses TRBV7-2 and TRBJ2-7; 13 bases line up with TRBD2. The CDR3 consists of 19 residues. CDR1 is SGHTA, CDR2 FQGNSA, per germline. V lost 3 bases and J lost 4; bases outside the gene matches: 15. CDR3 loop: CASSLRTSGGAGSPYEQYF. CDR3 nucleotides: TGTGCCAGCAGCTTGCGAACTAGCGGGGGGGCCGGGTCCCCTTACGAGCAGTACTTC.

The chain combines TRBV29-1 with TRBJ1-5; 7 bases align to TRBD1. In germline, CDR1 is SQVTM, CDR2 ANQGSEA. The CDR3 spans 14 residues. The V and J ends lost 6 bases and 3 bases, in that order; junction bases with no gene match: 8. The CDR3 DNA is TGCAGCGTCTCACTGACAGGGCCCAATCAGCCCCAGCATTTT. Protein: CSVSLTGPNQPQHF.

The gene calls are TRBV7-2 and TRBJ2-7; D unclear. Germline-derived CDR1 and CDR2 are SGHTA and FQGNSA. The V end was cut by 1 base, the J end by 7 bases, with 14 bases between. The CDR3 is 14 residues long. The CDR3 loop reads CASSLGSGPKEQYF. For the CDR3, the DNA is TGTGCCAGCAGCTTAGGATCTGGCCCCAAGGAGCAGTACTTC. Variable domain in full (rest from reference TRBV7-2 and TRBJ2-7): GAGVSQSPSNKVTEKGKDVELRCDPISGHTALYWYRQSLGQGLEFLIYFQGNSAPDKSGLPSDRFSAERTGGSVSTLTIQRTQQEDSAVYLCASSLGSGPKEQYFGPGTRLTVT.

In its sample, this clone was seen once. The chain recombines TRBV19 with TRBJ2-3, with D uncertain. V was pared by 3 bases and J by 3 bases, with 13 bases between. The CDR3 contains 15 residues. Germline V CDR1 and CDR2: LNHDA, SQIVND (reference sequence). As DNA, the CDR3 is TGTGCCAGTAGTATCTCTCTGCCGGTGACAGATACGCAGTATTTT. Protein product: CASSISLPVTDTQYF.

The V call is TRBV7-2, the J call TRBJ1-1; 10 bases align to TRBD1. Germline CDR1 is SGHTA and CDR2 is FQGNSA. The CDR3 contains 17 residues. The V segment lost 3 bases and the J segment 1 base; nucleotides outside the gene matches: 8. The chain's CDR3 is CASSFGGGQGTNTEAFF. The CDR3 nucleotides read TGTGCCAGCAGCTTCGGGGGGGGACAGGGGACGAACACTGAAGCTTTCTTT.

This clone was counted a single time. The J gene is TRBJ1-6, the V gene TRBV4-2; 7 bases are a match to TRBD1. After removal of 5 bases from V and 5 bases from J, the junction contained 6 bases not matched to a gene. This CDR3 has 15 residues. Germline V gives CDR1 LGHNA, CDR2 YNFKEQ. The chain's CDR3 is CASSYRQGDNSPLHF. The CDR3 DNA sequence: TGTGCCAGCAGCTACCGACAGGGTGATAATTCACCCCTCCACTTT.